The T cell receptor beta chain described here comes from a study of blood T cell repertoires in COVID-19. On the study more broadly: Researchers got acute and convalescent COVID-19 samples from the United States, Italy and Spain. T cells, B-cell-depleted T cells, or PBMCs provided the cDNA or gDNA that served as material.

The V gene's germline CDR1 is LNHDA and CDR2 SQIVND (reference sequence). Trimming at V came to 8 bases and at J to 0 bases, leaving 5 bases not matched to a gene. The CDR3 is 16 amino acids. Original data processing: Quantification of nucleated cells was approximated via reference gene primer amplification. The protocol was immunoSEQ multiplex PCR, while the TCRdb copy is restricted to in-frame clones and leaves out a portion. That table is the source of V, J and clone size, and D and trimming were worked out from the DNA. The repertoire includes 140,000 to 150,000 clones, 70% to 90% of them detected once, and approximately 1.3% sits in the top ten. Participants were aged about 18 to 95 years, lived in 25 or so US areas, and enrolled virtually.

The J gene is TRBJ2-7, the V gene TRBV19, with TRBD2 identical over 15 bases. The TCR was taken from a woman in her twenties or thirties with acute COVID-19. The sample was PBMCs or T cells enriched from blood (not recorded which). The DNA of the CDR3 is TGTGCCAGTGGACTAGCGGGAGGGCCAGGCTCCTACGAGCAGTACTTC. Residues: CASGLAGGPGSYEQYF.